These 24 T cell receptor beta chains share one sample of origin, sequenced in a study of blood T cell repertoires in COVID-19. Repertoires were generated with immunoSEQ multiplex PCR, while TCRdb's copy carries only in-frame clones and drops some. The table records under 200,000 clones, over 80% of them present only once. Material: peripheral blood. These receptors were taken from a man between 65 and 80 years old who had recovered from COVID-19.

The chain employs TRBV11-1 and TRBJ2-2, with D tentatively TRBD1 (6 bases). The V end was cut by 5 bases, the J end by 5 bases, with 12 bases between. Germline V gene data show CDR1 as SGHAT and CDR2 as FQDESV (reference sequence). The CDR3 contains 14 residues. CDR3 protein: CASSVLQGTGELFF. The CDR3 nucleotides read TGTGCCAGCAGCGTACTTCAGGGGACCGGGGAGCTGTTTTTT.

The chain employs TRBV10-3 and TRBJ2-7; 7 bases are a match to TRBD1. The V gene end was trimmed by 0 bases and the J gene end by 0 bases; junction bases not matched to a gene: 5. CDR3 size: 16 residues. Germline CDR1 reads ENHRY; CDR2 reads SYGVKD. Here the CDR3 reads CAISESLQGSSYEQYF. CDR3 bases: TGTGCCATCAGTGAGTCGTTACAGGGGAGCTCCTACGAGCAGTACTTC.

V usage is TRBV7-9 and J usage is TRBJ2-7; 10 nucleotides align to TRBD1. With V trimmed by 10 bases and J by 5 bases, 8 bases remained unmatched. The CDR3 covers 13 residues. The germline CDR1 and CDR2 sequences are SEHNR and FQNEAQ (reference sequence). CDR3 coding DNA: TGTGCCACCTCGACAGGGGGCAACGACGAGCAGTACTTC. The encoded protein is CATSTGGNDEQYF.

V usage is TRBV10-3 and J usage is TRBJ2-1, with TRBD2 as a possible D gene (6 bases). This CDR3 is 18 amino acids long. Trimming stripped 4 bases from V and 5 bases from J, with 24 bases between. Germline lookup yields CDR1 ENHRY and CDR2 SYGVKD. This chain's CDR3 is CAISGVGDGTDRNNEQFF. In nucleotides, the CDR3 is TGTGCCATCAGTGGGGTCGGGGACGGGACTGATCGGAACAATGAGCAGTTCTTC.

This clone occurred once. The chain couples TRBV6-5 to TRBJ1-6; TRBD1 might be the D (6 bases). Germline values: CDR1 MNHEY, CDR2 SVGAGI. The V end lost 2 bases, the J end lost 14 bases, and 16 bases lay between the germline ends. The length of the CDR3 is 14 residues. As DNA, the CDR3 is TGTGCCAGCAGTTACGGACAGCCCCGCGGAGCCCTCCACTTT. Its protein product is CASSYGQPRGALHF.

V usage is TRBV7-2 and J usage is TRBJ1-6, with 8 bases that match TRBD1. Germline lookup yields CDR1 SGHTA and CDR2 FQGNSA. CDR3 length: 14 residues. The ends lost 5 bases at V and 11 bases at J; junction bases unmatched: 8. The CDR3 here is CASSEDRVGTPLHF. CDR3 coding DNA: TGTGCCAGCAGCGAGGACAGGGTCGGTACACCCCTCCACTTT.

This chain links TRBV10-2 with TRBJ2-2; 15 bases line up with TRBD2. V was clipped by 6 bases and J by 6 bases; unmatched bases: 5. CDR1 is WSHSY, CDR2 SAAADI, per germline. The CDR3 totals 16 residues. The DNA for the CDR3 is TGCGCCAGCAGCTCCGGGACTAGCGGGAGGCCCGGGGAGCTGTTTTTT. Translating it yields CASSSGTSGRPGELFF.

This clone appeared once. V is TRBV18 and J is TRBJ2-2; 12 positions match TRBD2. V gave up 2 bases and J gave up 7 bases; unmatched junction bases: 11. The CDR3 has 18 amino acids. The germline V gene has CDR1 KGHSH and CDR2 LQKENI. The CDR3 region is CASSPIETSGSGGGELFF. The CDR3 coding sequence is TGTGCCAGCTCACCAATCGAGACTAGCGGGAGTGGTGGCGGGGAGCTGTTTTTT.

The chain uses TRBV3-1 (or the pseudogene TRBV3-2) and TRBJ1-1; no reliable D call. Germline V gene lookup returns CDR1 LGHDT and CDR2 YNNKEL (reference sequence). Trimming removed 4 bases from V and 9 bases from J, with 9 bases in between. The CDR3 spans 11 residues. The CDR3 region is CASSPGIKAFF. The CDR3 DNA follows: TGTGCCAGCAGCCCCGGGATTAAAGCTTTCTTT.

The chain recombines TRBV5-6 with TRBJ1-5; TRBD1 aligns across 8 bases. With 4 bases clipped from V and 2 bases from J, the junction kept 5 bases outside the gene matches. This CDR3 contains 15 residues. Per germline, CDR1 SGHDT and CDR2 YYEEEE. This chain's CDR3 is CASSLQGARNQPQHF. The CDR3 nucleotides read TGTGCCAGCAGCCTCCAGGGGGCTCGCAATCAGCCCCAGCATTTT.

The V call is TRBV7-9, the J call TRBJ2-1, with 7 bases aligning to TRBD2. CDR3 length equals 16 residues. Germline V CDR1 and CDR2: SEHNR, FQNEAQ (reference sequence). Trimming removed 8 bases from V and 4 bases from J; junction bases left unmatched: 14. CDR3 loop: CASLGLAAVTYNEQFF. The DNA of the CDR3 is TGTGCCAGCCTAGGGCTAGCGGCTGTAACTTACAATGAGCAGTTCTTC.

The chain joins TRBV4-1 to TRBJ1-1; the D gene is possibly TRBD1 (5 bases). V lost 3 bases and J 3 bases, leaving 17 bases between the germline ends. Germline-derived CDR1 and CDR2 are MGHRA and YSYEKL. The length of the CDR3 is 16 residues. The CDR3, as DNA: TGCGCCAGCAGCCAGGGGACCCGGGAGAAGGACACTGAAGCTTTCTTT. Translating gives CASSQGTREKDTEAFF.

The V call is TRBV15, the J call TRBJ2-1; D may be TRBD2 (6 bases). V lost 0 bases to trimming and J lost 0 bases, with 12 bases between them. Germline lookup yields CDR1 LNHNV and CDR2 YYDKDF (reference sequence). This CDR3 has 17 residues. Written as DNA, the CDR3 is TGTGCCACCAGCAGAGATCGTGGGGGGAGCTCCTACAATGAGCAGTTCTTC. It translates to CATSRDRGGSSYNEQFF.

CDR3 in amino acids: CAISEVGGTEAFF. Written as DNA, the CDR3 is TGTGCCATCAGTGAGGTCGGGGGGACTGAAGCTTTCTTT. This sequence joins TRBV10-3 and TRBJ1-1; D is possibly TRBD1 (5 bases). V was cut by 2 bases and J by 5 bases, with 9 bases left in between. Germline loops: CDR1 ENHRY, CDR2 SYGVKD. This CDR3 has 13 amino acids.

This clone came up once. The V call is TRBV4-2, the J call TRBJ1-3; no definite D call. The CDR3 loop spans 14 amino acids. Germline V lookup: CDR1 LGHNA, CDR2 YNFKEQ. V was pared by 0 bases and J by 4 bases, with 7 bases between. The CDR3 sequence: CASSQDSSGNTIYF. The DNA for the CDR3 is TGTGCCAGCAGCCAAGATAGTTCAGGAAACACCATATATTTT.

J is TRBJ2-3 and V is TRBV2; perhaps TRBD2 as D (5 bases). Germline V gives CDR1 SNHLY, CDR2 FYNNEI. There are 16 residues in the CDR3. The V gene lost 0 bases and the J gene lost 1 base, with 11 bases spanning the gap. This CDR3 is CASSEAHGGGTDTQYF. As DNA, the CDR3 is TGTGCCAGCAGTGAAGCGCACGGAGGAGGCACAGATACGCAGTATTTT.

Only one count was recorded for this clone. The rearrangement links TRBV6-5 to TRBJ2-7, with a possible D match to TRBD1 (6 bases). The germline V and J ends were trimmed by 6 bases and 6 bases, with 15 bases remaining between them. Per germline, CDR1 MNHEY and CDR2 SVGAGI. CDR3 size: 13 residues. The CDR3 DNA reads as TGTGCCAGCAGCCAGCCAAGGGGGAGCGAGCAGTACTTC. Protein product: CASSQPRGSEQYF.

V gene TRBV4-3 combines with J gene TRBJ1-2, with 7 positions matching TRBD1. CDR1 is LGHNA, CDR2 YSLEER, per germline. J gave up 4 bases and V 1 base, and 3 bases lay outside the gene matches. This CDR3 comprises 14 residues. The CDR3 DNA follows: TGCGCCAGCAGCCAAGGACAGGGTGTCTATGGCTACACCTTC. Translating it yields CASSQGQGVYGYTF.

This clone is a singleton in its sample. The genes are TRBV2 and TRBJ2-2; D perhaps matches TRBD2 (5 bases). V dropped 6 bases and J dropped 0 bases, with 11 bases sitting between them. Germline lookup yields CDR1 SNHLY and CDR2 FYNNEI. The CDR3 loop spans 15 amino acids. The DNA for the CDR3 is TGTGCCAGCAGCAGAACGGGGACGAACACCGGGGAGCTGTTTTTT. The encoded protein is CASSRTGTNTGELFF.

This rearrangement joins TRBV6-5 to TRBJ2-2; D perhaps matches TRBD2 (6 bases). CDR1 and CDR2 from the germline V gene are MNHEY and SVGAGI. The CDR3 totals 15 residues. Trimming left V 6 bases short and J 1 base short, with 12 bases between. The CDR3 DNA is TGTGCCAGCAGCCACCTTAGCGGGAACACCGGGGAGCTGTTTTTT. Its protein product is CASSHLSGNTGELFF.

This rearrangement joins TRBV15 to TRBJ1-6; D is possibly TRBD1 (6 bases). CDR1 LNHNV and CDR2 YYDKDF come from the germline V gene (reference sequence). V was shortened by 2 bases and J by 7 bases, with 12 bases between the two germline ends. This CDR3 contains 15 residues. As DNA, the CDR3 is TGTGCCACCAGCAGACCAACAGGGTACAATTCACCCCTCCACTTT. It specifies CATSRPTGYNSPLHF.

The chain links TRBV7-9 to TRBJ2-1; 10 nucleotides line up with TRBD1. The CDR3 loop spans 16 amino acids. The junction had 3 bases not matched to a gene; V was cut back by 3 bases and J by 1 base. Germline assignment: CDR1 SEHNR and CDR2 FQNEAQ (reference sequence). CDR3 amino acids: CASSFGTGVSYNEQFF. CDR3 DNA sequence: TGTGCCAGCAGCTTTGGGACAGGGGTGTCCTACAATGAGCAGTTCTTC.

The chain joins TRBV7-9 to TRBJ1-5; D gene unclear. The germline V and J ends were trimmed by 8 bases and 0 bases, with 5 bases remaining between them. The CDR3 sequence is 12 residues long. Germline V gives CDR1 SEHNR, CDR2 FQNEAQ (reference sequence). CDR3 amino acids: CASGLSNQPQHF. For the CDR3, the DNA is TGTGCCAGCGGACTTAGCAATCAGCCCCAGCATTTT.

The J gene is TRBJ2-1, the V gene TRBV23-1; a weak D match, TRBD1 (5 bases). TRBV23-1 has ORF status, its function being uncertain. Between the trimmed V and J ends, which lost 4 bases and 3 bases, there was a span of 16 bases. This CDR3 has 16 residues. The CDR3 region is CASSLRTSTYYNEQFF. In DNA, the CDR3 is TGCGCCAGCAGTCTAAGGACATCTACGTACTACAATGAGCAGTTCTTC.